The rows below give T cell receptor beta chains drawn from one sample of a study of cytomegalovirus exposure and HLA in healthy donors. Sequencing used immunoSEQ multiplex PCR; TCRdb keeps in-frame clones, though not all of them. The repertoire holds hundreds of thousands of clones, about 77% seen once, with roughly 2% in the top ten. Sequenced material: PBMCs. The source of these receptors is a woman aged 25 to 39 in good health and CMV-seronegative. Each CDR3 is given with its conserved first and last residue. The order of the fields is J gene, D gene, V gene, clone size, CDR3 protein, CDR3 DNA. The D gene is left open where the match is weak. Clone size is shown for a subset of rows, as once, few, many or a class of expanded clone.

TRBJ1-2 | . | TRBV18 | . | CASSPGSVEVAYGYTF | TGTGCCAGCTCACCAGGTTCGGTAGAGGTTGCCTATGGCTACACCTTC
TRBJ1-4 | TRBD1 | TRBV9 | . | CASSETTGEGEKLFF | TGTGCCAGCAGCGAAACGACAGGGGAGGGTGAAAAACTGTTTTTT
TRBJ1-4 | . | TRBV7-2 | . | CASSLASAGVEKLFF | TGTGCCAGCAGCTTAGCCTCAGCGGGGGTTGAAAAACTGTTTTTT
TRBJ2-3 | . | TRBV5-1 | . | CASSFRLASTDTQYF | TGCGCCAGCAGCTTTAGGCTAGCAAGCACAGATACGCAGTATTTT
TRBJ1-5 | TRBD1 | TRBV7-9 | . | CASSSTGALSNQPQHF | TGTGCCAGCAGCTCCACAGGGGCCCTCAGCAATCAGCCCCAGCATTTT
TRBJ1-4 | TRBD1 | TRBV5-5 | . | CASSPQGDTTNEKLFF | TGTGCCAGCAGCCCGCAGGGGGATACAACTAATGAAAAACTGTTTTTT
TRBJ2-7 | TRBD1 | TRBV11-2 | . | CASSTGGALIYEQYF | TGTGCCAGCAGCACAGGGGGAGCCCTTATCTACGAGCAGTACTTC
TRBJ1-5 | . | TRBV25-1 | . | CDSSPSGGQPQHF | TGTGACAGCAGTCCATCCGGAGGACAGCCCCAGCATTTT
TRBJ1-2 | TRBD1 | TRBV10-3 | . | CATSTGGVDGYTF | TGTGCCACCTCGACAGGGGGGGTAGATGGCTACACCTTC
TRBJ2-1 | TRBD1 | TRBV18 | few | CASSPRGTGAEQQFF | TGTGCCAGCTCACCTCGGGGGACAGGGGCTGAACAGCAGTTCTTC
TRBJ1-1 | . | TRBV29-1 | . | CSVEDGGIGQGGSEAFF | TGCAGCGTTGAAGATGGTGGGATTGGGCAGGGCGGATCTGAAGCTTTCTTT
TRBJ1-4 | . | TRBV27 | . | CASSPRGYNEKLFF | TGTGCCAGCAGTCCCCGAGGTTATAATGAAAAACTGTTTTTT
TRBJ2-3 | TRBD1 | TRBV10-1 | few | CASSGRPGQGKTSATDTQYF | TGCGCCAGCAGTGGACGGCCGGGACAGGGGAAGACCTCGGCCACAGATACGCAGTATTTT
TRBJ2-3 | TRBD2 | TRBV7-3 | . | CASSSRLAGVTDTQYF | TGTGCCAGCAGCTCCCGACTAGCGGGAGTCACAGATACGCAGTATTTT
TRBJ1-5 | TRBD1 | TRBV5-4 | . | CASSGGDRALSNQPQHF | TGTGCCAGCAGCGGGGGGGACAGGGCCCTAAGCAATCAGCCCCAGCATTTT
TRBJ2-5 | . | TRBV2 | . | CASSREDQYF | TGTGCCAGCAGTAGGGAGGACCAGTACTTC
TRBJ1-1 | TRBD1 | TRBV6-5 | . | CASTLRQGTNTEAFF | TGTGCCAGCACCCTACGACAGGGGACAAATACTGAAGCTTTCTTT
TRBJ2-7 | TRBD1 | TRBV18 | few | CASSPGPGGAGEQYF | TGTGCCAGCTCACCAGGCCCAGGGGGCGCGGGCGAGCAGTACTTC
TRBJ2-7 | TRBD1 | TRBV5-5 | . | CASKIAGGRDEQYF | TGTGCCAGCAAGATCGCAGGGGGCAGGGACGAGCAGTACTTC
TRBJ1-2 | . | TRBV7-2 | . | CASSSKGGRIYGYTF | TGTGCCAGCAGTTCGAAGGGGGGGAGAATCTATGGCTACACCTTC
TRBJ2-7 | . | TRBV5-4 | . | CASSLLGAYEQYF | TGTGCCAGCAGCTTGTTGGGCGCCTACGAGCAGTACTTC
TRBJ2-7 | . | TRBV5-5 | . | CASSLDSVTYEQYF | TGTGCCAGCAGCTTGGATTCTGTTACCTACGAGCAGTACTTC
TRBJ2-2 | . | TRBV6-5 | . | CASTLRGFTGELFF | TGTGCCAGCACCCTCCGGGGGTTCACCGGGGAGCTGTTTTTT
TRBJ2-3 | TRBD2 | TRBV9 | few | CASSVGGGDPADTQYF | TGTGCCAGCAGCGTAGGGGGAGGGGACCCCGCAGATACGCAGTATTTT
TRBJ1-1 | . | TRBV18 | . | CASSSGQNTEAFF | TGTGCCAGCTCATCCGGACAGAACACTGAAGCTTTCTTT
TRBJ1-1 | . | TRBV13 | . | CASSVVGEVGEAFF | TGTGCCAGCAGCGTAGTGGGCGAAGTTGGTGAAGCTTTCTTT
TRBJ1-5 | . | TRBV5-8 | . | CASSPGLSSNQPQHF | TGTGCCAGCAGCCCGGGACTGAGTAGCAATCAGCCCCAGCATTTT
TRBJ2-1 | TRBD2 | TRBV7-3 | . | CASSFSGTSGSNEQFF | TGTGCCAGCAGCTTCTCCGGGACTAGCGGGAGTAATGAGCAGTTCTTC
TRBJ1-2 | TRBD1 | TRBV30 | . | CAWSSDRGYDYGYTF | TGTGCCTGGAGTTCGGACAGGGGATACGACTATGGCTACACCTTC
TRBJ1-1 | . | TRBV2 | once | CASSLKSEAFF | TGTGCCAGCAGCCTGAAGAGTGAAGCTTTCTTT
TRBJ2-3 | TRBD2 | TRBV18 | once | CASSPLAGYTDTQYF | TGTGCCAGCTCACCACTAGCGGGTTACACAGATACGCAGTATTTT
TRBJ1-1 | TRBD1 | TRBV2 | . | CASSKGQGARWHTEAFF | TGTGCCAGCAGTAAGGGACAGGGGGCTAGGTGGCACACTGAAGCTTTCTTT
TRBJ1-6 | TRBD1 | TRBV5-6 | . | CASSTLDRGNSPLHF | TGTGCCAGCAGCACCTTGGACAGGGGAAATTCACCCCTCCACTTT
TRBJ2-7 | TRBD1 | TRBV29-1 | . | CSVMPGQGLYEQYF | TGCAGCGTAATGCCGGGACAGGGTTTATACGAGCAGTACTTC
TRBJ2-3 | . | TRBV7-3 | . | CASSHTGTDTQYF | TGTGCCAGCAGCCACACCGGCACAGATACGCAGTATTTT
TRBJ1-2 | TRBD1 | TRBV7-2 | . | CASSLSWRTGGGYTF | TGTGCCAGCAGCTTAAGTTGGAGGACAGGGGGTGGCTACACCTTC
TRBJ2-5 | . | TRBV18 | . | CASSPLQRRETQYF | TGTGCCAGCTCACCACTTCAGCGCCGAGAGACCCAGTACTTC
TRBJ2-1 | TRBD2 | TRBV7-3 | . | CASSLRSSGNNEQFF | TGTGCCAGCAGCTTAAGATCCAGCGGGAACAATGAGCAGTTCTTC
TRBJ1-4 | . | TRBV11-2 | once | CASSFGGQFEKLFF | TGTGCCAGCAGCTTCGGAGGGCAGTTTGAAAAACTGTTTTTT
TRBJ1-2 | . | TRBV6-1 | . | CASYDDLYGYTF | TGTGCCAGCTATGACGACTTATATGGCTACACCTTC
TRBJ2-7 | TRBD1 | TRBV18 | few | CASSLGQGTGEQYF | TGTGCCAGCTCACTAGGACAGGGGACGGGCGAGCAGTACTTC
TRBJ1-1 | TRBD1 | TRBV12-5 | . | CASGLWTGVNTEAFF | TGTGCTAGTGGTTTATGGACAGGGGTGAACACTGAAGCTTTCTTT
TRBJ2-2 | TRBD1 | TRBV5-1 | . | CASSLQGPNTGELFF | TGCGCCAGCAGCTTACAGGGGCCGAACACCGGGGAGCTGTTTTTT
TRBJ1-2 | . | TRBV28 | . | CASSLLRAAYGYTF | TGTGCCAGCAGTCTGTTGAGAGCGGCCTATGGCTACACCTTC
TRBJ1-1 | TRBD1 | TRBV19 | . | CASSQRTGVPEAFF | TGTGCCAGTAGCCAACGCACAGGGGTCCCTGAAGCTTTCTTT
TRBJ1-6 | TRBD1 | TRBV30 | . | CAWSLGTGNNSPLHF | TGTGCCTGGAGTTTAGGGACAGGGAACAATTCACCCCTCCACTTT
TRBJ1-2 | TRBD1 | TRBV15 | . | CATSRDVQGADGYTF | TGTGCCACCAGCAGAGATGTCCAGGGGGCGGATGGCTACACCTTC
TRBJ1-1 | . | TRBV30 | . | CAWSVGQMNTEAFF | TGTGCCTGGAGTGTTGGACAAATGAACACTGAAGCTTTCTTT
TRBJ2-1 | . | TRBV5-4 | . | CASRIQGTYNEQFF | TGTGCCAGCAGAATACAGGGAACCTACAATGAGCAGTTCTTC
TRBJ1-5 | . | TRBV6-1 | once | CASRTGTNQPQHF | TGTGCCAGCAGGACCGGGACAAATCAGCCCCAGCATTTT
TRBJ2-1 | TRBD2 | TRBV11-2 | few | CASSPAGGRYNEQFF | TGTGCCAGCAGCCCTGCGGGAGGGAGGTACAATGAGCAGTTCTTC
TRBJ2-3 | TRBD2 | TRBV2 | . | CASRAGGYTDTQYF | TGTGCCAGCAGAGCGGGGGGGTATACAGATACGCAGTATTTT
TRBJ2-1 | . | TRBV19 | . | CASSMDGVRQFF | TGTGCCAGTAGTATGGATGGAGTTAGGCAGTTCTTC